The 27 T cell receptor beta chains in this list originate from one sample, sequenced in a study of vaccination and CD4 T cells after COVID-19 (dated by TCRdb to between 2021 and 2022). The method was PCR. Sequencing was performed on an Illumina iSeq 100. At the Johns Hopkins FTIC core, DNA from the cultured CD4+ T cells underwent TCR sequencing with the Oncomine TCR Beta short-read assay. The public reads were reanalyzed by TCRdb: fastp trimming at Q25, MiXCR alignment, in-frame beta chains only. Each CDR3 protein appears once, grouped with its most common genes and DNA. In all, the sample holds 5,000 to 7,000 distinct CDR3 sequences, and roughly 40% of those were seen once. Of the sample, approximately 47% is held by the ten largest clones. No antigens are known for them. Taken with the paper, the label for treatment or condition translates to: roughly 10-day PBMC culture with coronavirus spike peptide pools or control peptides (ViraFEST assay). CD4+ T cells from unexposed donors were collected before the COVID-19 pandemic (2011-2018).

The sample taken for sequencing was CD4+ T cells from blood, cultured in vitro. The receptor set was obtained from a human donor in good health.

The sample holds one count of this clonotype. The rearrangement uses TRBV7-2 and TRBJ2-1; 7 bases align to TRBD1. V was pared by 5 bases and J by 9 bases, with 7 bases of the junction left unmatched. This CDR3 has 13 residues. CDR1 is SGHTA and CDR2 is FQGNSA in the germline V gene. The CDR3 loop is CASSRQGGSEQFF. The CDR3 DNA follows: TGTGCCAGCAGCCGACAGGGTGGGAGTGAGCAGTTCTTC.

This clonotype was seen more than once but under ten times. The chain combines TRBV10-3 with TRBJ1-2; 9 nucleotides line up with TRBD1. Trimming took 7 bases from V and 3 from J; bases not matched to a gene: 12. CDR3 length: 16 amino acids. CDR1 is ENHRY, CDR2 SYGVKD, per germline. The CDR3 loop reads CAIKGDRVVLDYGYTF. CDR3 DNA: TGTGCCATCAAGGGGGACAGGGTGGTGTTAGACTATGGCTACACCTTC.

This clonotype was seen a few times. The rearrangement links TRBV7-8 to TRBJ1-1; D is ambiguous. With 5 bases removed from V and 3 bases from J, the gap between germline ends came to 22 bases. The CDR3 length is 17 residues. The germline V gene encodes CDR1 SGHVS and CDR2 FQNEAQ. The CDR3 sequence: CASSPQIGVGGDTEAFF. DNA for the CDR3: TGTGCCAGCAGCCCTCAGATTGGCGTAGGCGGCGACACTGAAGCTTTCTTT.

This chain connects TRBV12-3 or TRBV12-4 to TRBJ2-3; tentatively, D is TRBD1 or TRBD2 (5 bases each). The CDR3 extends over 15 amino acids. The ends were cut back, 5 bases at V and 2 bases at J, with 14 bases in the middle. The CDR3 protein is CASSQSGPPTDTQYF. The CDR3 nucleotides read TGTGCCAGCAGTCAGTCGGGGCCCCCCACAGATACGCAGTATTTT.

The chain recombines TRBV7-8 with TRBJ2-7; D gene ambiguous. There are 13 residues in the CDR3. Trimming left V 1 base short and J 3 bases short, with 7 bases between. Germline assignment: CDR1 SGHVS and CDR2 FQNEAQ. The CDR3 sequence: CASSLGWGYEQYF. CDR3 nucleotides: TGTGCCAGCAGCTTAGGTTGGGGCTACGAGCAGTACTTC. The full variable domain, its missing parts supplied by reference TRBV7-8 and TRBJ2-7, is GAGVSQSPRYKVAKRGQDVALRCDPISGHVSLFWYQQALGQGPEFLTYFQNEAQLDKSGLPSDRFFAERPEGSVSTLKIQRTQQEDSAVYLCASSLGWGYEQYFGPGTRLTVT.

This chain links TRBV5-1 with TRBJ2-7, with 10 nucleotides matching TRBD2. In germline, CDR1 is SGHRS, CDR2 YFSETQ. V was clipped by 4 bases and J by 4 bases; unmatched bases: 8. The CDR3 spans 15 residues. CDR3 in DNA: TGCGCCAGCAGCGAGCTTCCGGGACTAGCGTACGAGCAGTACTTC. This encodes CASSELPGLAYEQYF.

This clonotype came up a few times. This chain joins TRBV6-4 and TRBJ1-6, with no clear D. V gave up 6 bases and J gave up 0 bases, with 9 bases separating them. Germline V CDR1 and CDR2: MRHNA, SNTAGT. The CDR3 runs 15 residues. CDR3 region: CASSHGSSYNSPLHF. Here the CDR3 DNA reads TGTGCCAGCAGCCACGGGAGCTCCTATAATTCACCCCTCCACTTT.

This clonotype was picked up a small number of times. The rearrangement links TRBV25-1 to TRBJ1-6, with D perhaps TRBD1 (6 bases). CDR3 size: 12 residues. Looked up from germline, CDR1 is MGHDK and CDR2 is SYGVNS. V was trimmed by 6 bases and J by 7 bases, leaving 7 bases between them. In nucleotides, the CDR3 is TGTGCCAGCAGGGGACAAAATTCACCCCTCCACTTT. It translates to CASRGQNSPLHF.

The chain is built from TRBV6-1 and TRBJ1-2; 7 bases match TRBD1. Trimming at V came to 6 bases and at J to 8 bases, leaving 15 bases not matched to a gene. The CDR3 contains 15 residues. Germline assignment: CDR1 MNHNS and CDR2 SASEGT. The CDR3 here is CASSPRPDRAFGYTF. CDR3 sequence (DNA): TGTGCCAGCAGCCCAAGGCCAGACAGGGCTTTCGGCTACACCTTC.

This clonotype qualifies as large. This CDR3 is CASSWGGPDTQYF. The CDR3 bases are TGCGCCAGCAGCTGGGGGGGCCCAGATACGCAGTATTTT. The rearrangement links TRBV5-1 to TRBJ2-3; D is perhaps TRBD2 (7 bases). Germline values: CDR1 SGHRS, CDR2 YFSETQ. The CDR3 length is 13 residues. V was clipped by 3 bases and J by 4 bases, with 9 bases between them.

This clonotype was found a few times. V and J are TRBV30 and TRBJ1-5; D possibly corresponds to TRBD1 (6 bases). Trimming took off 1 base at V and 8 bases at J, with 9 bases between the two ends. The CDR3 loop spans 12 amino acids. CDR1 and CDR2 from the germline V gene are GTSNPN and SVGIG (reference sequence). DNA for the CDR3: TGTGCCTGGAGTGGGGGGGCGGAGCCCCAGCATTTT. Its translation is CAWSGGAEPQHF.

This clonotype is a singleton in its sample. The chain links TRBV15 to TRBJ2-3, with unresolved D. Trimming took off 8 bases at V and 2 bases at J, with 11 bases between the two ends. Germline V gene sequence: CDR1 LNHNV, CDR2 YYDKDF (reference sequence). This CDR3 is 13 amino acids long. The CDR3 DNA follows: TGTGCCACCCAAGTAGGCTCCACAGATACGCAGTATTTT. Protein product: CATQVGSTDTQYF. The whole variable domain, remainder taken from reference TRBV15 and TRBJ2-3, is DAMVIQNPRYQVTQFGKPVTLSCSQTLNHNVMYWYQQKSSQAPKLLFHYYDKDFNNEADTPDNFQSRRPNTSFCFLDIRSPGLGDTAMYLCATQVGSTDTQYFGPGTRLTVL.

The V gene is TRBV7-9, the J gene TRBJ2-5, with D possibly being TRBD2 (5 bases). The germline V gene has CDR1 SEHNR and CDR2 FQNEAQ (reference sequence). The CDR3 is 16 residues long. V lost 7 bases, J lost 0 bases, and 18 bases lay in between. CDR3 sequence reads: CASIPSRGYNQETQYF. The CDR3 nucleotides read TGTGCCAGCATCCCCTCGCGCGGGTATAACCAAGAGACCCAGTACTTC.

CDR3 region: CASQLGGGFVQFF. In DNA form, the CDR3 reads TGTGCCAGTCAGCTCGGCGGGGGTTTTGTGCAGTTCTTC. V usage is TRBV7-9 and J usage is TRBJ2-1, with TRBD2 matching over 7 bases. CDR1 is SEHNR and CDR2 is FQNEAQ in the germline V gene (reference sequence). CDR3 size: 13 residues. V shed 9 bases and J 12 bases; nucleotides not matched to a gene: 14.

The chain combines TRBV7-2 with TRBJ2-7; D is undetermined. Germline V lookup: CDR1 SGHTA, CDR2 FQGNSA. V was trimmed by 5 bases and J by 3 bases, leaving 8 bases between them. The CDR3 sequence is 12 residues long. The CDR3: CASSVIYYEQYF. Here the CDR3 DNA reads TGTGCCAGCAGCGTCATTTACTACGAGCAGTACTTC.

CDR3 protein: CASSLEGLKGLGAFF. CDR3 nucleotides: TGTGCCAGCAGCTTAGAAGGACTAAAAGGGCTCGGAGCTTTCTTT. The chain joins TRBV7-9 to TRBJ1-1; D unresolved. V was shortened by 1 base and J by 10 bases, with 19 bases between the two germline ends. The CDR3 runs 15 residues. The V gene's germline CDR1 is SEHNR and CDR2 FQNEAQ (reference sequence).

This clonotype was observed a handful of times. CDR3 sequence: CASSLEIGNGYTF. The CDR3 coding sequence is TGCGCCAGCAGCTTGGAGATCGGGAACGGCTACACCTTC. The V gene is TRBV5-1, the J gene TRBJ1-2; D gene uncertain. Trimming stripped 0 bases from V and 8 bases from J, with 11 bases between. Germline V gene data show CDR1 as SGHRS and CDR2 as YFSETQ. CDR3 length: 13 amino acids.

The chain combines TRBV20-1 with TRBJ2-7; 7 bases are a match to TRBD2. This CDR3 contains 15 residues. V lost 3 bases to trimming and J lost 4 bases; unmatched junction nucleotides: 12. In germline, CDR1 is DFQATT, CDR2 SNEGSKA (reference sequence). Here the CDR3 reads CSASYLGEGMYEQYF. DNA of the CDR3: TGCAGTGCTAGTTACTTAGGGGAGGGGATGTACGAGCAGTACTTC.

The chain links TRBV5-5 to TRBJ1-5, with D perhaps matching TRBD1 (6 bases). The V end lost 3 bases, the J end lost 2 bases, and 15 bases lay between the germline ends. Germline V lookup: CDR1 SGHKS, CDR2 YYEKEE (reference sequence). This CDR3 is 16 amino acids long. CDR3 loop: CASSSLQGWGNQPQHF. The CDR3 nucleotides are TGTGCCAGCAGCTCTCTACAGGGATGGGGCAATCAGCCCCAGCATTTT. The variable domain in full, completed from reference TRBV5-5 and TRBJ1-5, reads DAGVTQSPTHLIKTRGQQVTLRCSPISGHKSVSWYQQVLGQGPQFIFQYYEKEERGRGNFPDRFSARQFPNYSSELNVNALLLGDSALYLCASSSLQGWGNQPQHFGDGTRLSIL.

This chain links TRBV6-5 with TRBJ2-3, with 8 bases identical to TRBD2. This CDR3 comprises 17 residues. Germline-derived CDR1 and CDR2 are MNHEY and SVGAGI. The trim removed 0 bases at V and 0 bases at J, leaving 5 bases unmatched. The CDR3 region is CASSYSGGGRSTDTQYF. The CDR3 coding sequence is TGTGCCAGCAGTTACTCCGGGGGGGGGCGGAGCACAGATACGCAGTATTTT.

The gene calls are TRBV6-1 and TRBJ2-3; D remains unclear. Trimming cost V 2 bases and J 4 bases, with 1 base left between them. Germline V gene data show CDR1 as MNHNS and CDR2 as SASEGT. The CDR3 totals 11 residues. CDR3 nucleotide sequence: TGTGCCAGCAGTGAATCAGATACGCAGTATTTT. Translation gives CASSESDTQYF.

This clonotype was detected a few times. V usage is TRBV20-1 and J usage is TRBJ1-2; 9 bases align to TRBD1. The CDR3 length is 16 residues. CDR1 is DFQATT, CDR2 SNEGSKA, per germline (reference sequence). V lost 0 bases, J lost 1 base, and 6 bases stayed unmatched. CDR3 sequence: CSARDRDRAYNYGYTF. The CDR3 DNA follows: TGCAGTGCTAGAGATCGGGACAGGGCTTATAACTATGGCTACACCTTC.

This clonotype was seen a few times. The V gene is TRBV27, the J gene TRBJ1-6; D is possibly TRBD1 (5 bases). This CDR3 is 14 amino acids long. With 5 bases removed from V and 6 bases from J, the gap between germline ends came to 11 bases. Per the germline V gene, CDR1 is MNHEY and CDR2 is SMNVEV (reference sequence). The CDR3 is CASSMGVLNSPLHF. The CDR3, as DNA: TGTGCCAGCAGTATGGGGGTTCTTAATTCACCCCTCCACTTT.

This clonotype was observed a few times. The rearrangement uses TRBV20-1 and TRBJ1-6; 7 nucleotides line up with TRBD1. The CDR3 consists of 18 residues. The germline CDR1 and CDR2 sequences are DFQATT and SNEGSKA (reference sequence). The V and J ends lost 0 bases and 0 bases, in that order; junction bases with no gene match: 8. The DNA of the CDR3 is TGCAGTGCTAGAGATTTTCAGGGGGTGGGCTCCTATAATTCACCCCTCCACTTT. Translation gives CSARDFQGVGSYNSPLHF.

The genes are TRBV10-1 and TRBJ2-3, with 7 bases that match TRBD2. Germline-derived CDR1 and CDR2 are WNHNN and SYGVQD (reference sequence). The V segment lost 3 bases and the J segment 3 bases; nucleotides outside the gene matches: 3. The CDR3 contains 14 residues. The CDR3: CASSDAAGTDTQYF. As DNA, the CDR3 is TGCGCCAGCAGTGATGCAGCGGGGACAGATACGCAGTATTTT.

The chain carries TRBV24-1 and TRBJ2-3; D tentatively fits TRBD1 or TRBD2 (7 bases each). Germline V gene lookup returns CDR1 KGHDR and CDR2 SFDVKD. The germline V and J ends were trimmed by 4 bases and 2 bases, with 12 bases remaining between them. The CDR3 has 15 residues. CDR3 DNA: TGTGCCACCAGTGAAGCGGGACAGAACACAGATACGCAGTATTTT. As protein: CATSEAGQNTDTQYF.

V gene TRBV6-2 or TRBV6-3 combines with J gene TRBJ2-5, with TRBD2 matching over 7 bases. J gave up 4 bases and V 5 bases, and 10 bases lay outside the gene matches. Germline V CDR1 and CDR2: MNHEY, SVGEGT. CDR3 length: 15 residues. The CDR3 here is CASSLAGVGGETQYF. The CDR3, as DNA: TGTGCCAGCAGTCTCGCGGGGGTCGGAGGAGAGACCCAGTACTTC.